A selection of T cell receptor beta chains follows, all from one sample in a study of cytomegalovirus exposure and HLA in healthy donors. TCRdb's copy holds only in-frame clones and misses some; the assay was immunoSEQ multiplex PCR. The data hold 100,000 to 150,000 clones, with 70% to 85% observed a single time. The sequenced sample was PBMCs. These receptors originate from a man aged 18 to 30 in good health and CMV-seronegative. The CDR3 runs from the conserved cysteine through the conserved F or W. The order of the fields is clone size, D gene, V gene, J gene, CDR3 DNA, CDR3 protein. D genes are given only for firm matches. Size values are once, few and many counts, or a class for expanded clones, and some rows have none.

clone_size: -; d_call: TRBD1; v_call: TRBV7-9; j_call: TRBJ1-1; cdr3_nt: TGTGCCAGCAGCGACAGAGGGGGCGGGAACACTGAAGCTTTCTTT; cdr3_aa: CASSDRGGGNTEAFF
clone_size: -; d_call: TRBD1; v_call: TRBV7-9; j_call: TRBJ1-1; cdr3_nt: TGTGCCAGCAGCCGAATCCCGGGACAGGCCGAGGACACTGAAGCTTTCTTT; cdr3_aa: CASSRIPGQAEDTEAFF
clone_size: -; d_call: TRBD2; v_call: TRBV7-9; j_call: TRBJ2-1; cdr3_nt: TGTGCCAGCAGCTTAGTGGAGCGGGAGGGTAAGTTCTTC; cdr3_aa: CASSLVEREGKFF
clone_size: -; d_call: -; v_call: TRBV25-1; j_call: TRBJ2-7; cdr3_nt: TGTGCCAGCAGTTCTGGGGGCCTCAGGGGGGCCCCCTACGAGCAGTACTTC; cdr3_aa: CASSSGGLRGAPYEQYF
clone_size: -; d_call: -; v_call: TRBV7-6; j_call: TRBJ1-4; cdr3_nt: TGTGCCAGCAGTTCCCGGGGGGATTCGAATGAAAAACTGTTTTTT; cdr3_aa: CASSSRGDSNEKLFF
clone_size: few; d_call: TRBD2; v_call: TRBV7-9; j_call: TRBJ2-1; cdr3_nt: TGTGCCAGCAGCCCCTATGGGGGGGTCCTTCAGTACAATGAGCAGTTCTTC; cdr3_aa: CASSPYGGVLQYNEQFF
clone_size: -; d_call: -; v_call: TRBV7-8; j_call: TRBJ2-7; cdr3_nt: TGTGCCAGCAGCCCTAACCCCAGGGGCTACGAGCAGTACTTC; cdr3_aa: CASSPNPRGYEQYF
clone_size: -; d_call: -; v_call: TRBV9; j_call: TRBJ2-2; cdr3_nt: TGTGCCAGCAGCGAGAGGGTGTCGGGGGTCGGCGGGGAGCTGTTTTTT; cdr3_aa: CASSERVSGVGGELFF
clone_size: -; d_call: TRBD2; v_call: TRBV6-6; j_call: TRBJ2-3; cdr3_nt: TGTGCCAGCAATTACGATAGCGGGGCGGGTACGCAGTATTTT; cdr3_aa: CASNYDSGAGTQYF
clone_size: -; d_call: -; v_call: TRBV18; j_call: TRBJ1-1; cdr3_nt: TGTGCCAGCTCACCAGAGGAGGGGACTGAAGCTTTCTTT; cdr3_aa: CASSPEEGTEAFF
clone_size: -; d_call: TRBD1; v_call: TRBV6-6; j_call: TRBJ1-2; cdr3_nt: TGTGCCAGCAGCCCAAGGACAGGTTTCTATGGCTACACCTTC; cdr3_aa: CASSPRTGFYGYTF
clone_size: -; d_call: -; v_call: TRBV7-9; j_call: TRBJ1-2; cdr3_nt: TGTGCCAGCAGCTATGAAGGGTCCAGGGCTGGTGGCTACACCTTC; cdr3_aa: CASSYEGSRAGGYTF
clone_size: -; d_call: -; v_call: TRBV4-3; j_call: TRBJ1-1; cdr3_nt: TGCGCCAGCAGCCAAGCCGGCGGGAACACTGAAGCTTTCTTT; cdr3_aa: CASSQAGGNTEAFF
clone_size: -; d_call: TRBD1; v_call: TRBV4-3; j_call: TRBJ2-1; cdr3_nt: TGCGCCAGCAGCCAGTCAGGGGGATACAATGAGCAGTTCTTC; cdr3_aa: CASSQSGGYNEQFF
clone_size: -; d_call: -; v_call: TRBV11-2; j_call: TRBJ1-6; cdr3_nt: TGTGCCAGCAGCTGGGAGGGTGTCTATAATTCACCCCTCCACTTT; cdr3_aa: CASSWEGVYNSPLHF
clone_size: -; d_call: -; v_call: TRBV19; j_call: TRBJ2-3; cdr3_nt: TGTGCCAGTAGTGTGGGACTGATGGATACGCAGTATTTT; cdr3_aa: CASSVGLMDTQYF
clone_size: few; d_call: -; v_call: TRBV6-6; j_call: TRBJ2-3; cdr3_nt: TGTGCCAGCAGTTACTCAGGGGCTCCCACAGATACGCAGTATTTT; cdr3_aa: CASSYSGAPTDTQYF
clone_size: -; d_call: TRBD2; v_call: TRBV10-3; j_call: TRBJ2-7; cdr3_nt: TGTGCCATCAGTGAGTCGACTCGCGGACTAGCAGACGAGCAGTACTTC; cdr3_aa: CAISESTRGLADEQYF
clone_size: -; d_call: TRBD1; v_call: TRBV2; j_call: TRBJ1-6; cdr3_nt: TGTGCCAGCAGGGACTCCGGGACAGGACAAAAACCCCTCCACTTT; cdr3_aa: CASRDSGTGQKPLHF
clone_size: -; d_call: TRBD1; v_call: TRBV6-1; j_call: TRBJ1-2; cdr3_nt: TGTGCCAGCAGTGAAAGGCTATCGGGACAGGATGGCTACACCTTC; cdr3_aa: CASSERLSGQDGYTF
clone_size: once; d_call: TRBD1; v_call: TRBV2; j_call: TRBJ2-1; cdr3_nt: TGTGCCAGCAGTGTCCAGGGGGATGGCAATGAGCAGTTCTTC; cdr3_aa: CASSVQGDGNEQFF
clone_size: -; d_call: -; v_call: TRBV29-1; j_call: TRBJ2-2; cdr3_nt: TGCAGCGTTGATCGGGGAGGCACCGGGGAGCTGTTTTTT; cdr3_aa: CSVDRGGTGELFF
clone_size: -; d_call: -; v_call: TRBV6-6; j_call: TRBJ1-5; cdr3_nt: TGTGCCAGCACTACACATCCGACAGACAGAGATCAGCCCCAGCATTTT; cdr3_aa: CASTTHPTDRDQPQHF
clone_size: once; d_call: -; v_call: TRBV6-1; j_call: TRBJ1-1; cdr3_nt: TGTGCCAGCGGGAGGACGGCCGGGGAAGCTTTCTTT; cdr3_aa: CASGRTAGEAFF
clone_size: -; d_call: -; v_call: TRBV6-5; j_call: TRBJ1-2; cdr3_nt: TGTGCCAGCAGTTTAGGACACTACTATGGCTACACCTTC; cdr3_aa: CASSLGHYYGYTF
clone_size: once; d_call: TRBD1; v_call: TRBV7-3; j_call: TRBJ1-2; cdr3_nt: TGTGCCAGCAGCCTTCGACAGGGGCGGAATGATGGCTACACCTTC; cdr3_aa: CASSLRQGRNDGYTF
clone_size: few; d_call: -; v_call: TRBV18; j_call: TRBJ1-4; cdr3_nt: TGTGCCAGCTCCGGGAGCAGGCGCCTTGCAACTAATGAAAAACTGTTTTTT; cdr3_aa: CASSGSRRLATNEKLFF
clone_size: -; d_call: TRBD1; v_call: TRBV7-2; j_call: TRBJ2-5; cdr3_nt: TGTGCCAGCAGCCGACGACAGGGAACCGGAGAGACCCAGTACTTC; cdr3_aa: CASSRRQGTGETQYF
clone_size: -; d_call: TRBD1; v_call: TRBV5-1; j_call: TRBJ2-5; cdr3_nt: TGCGCCAGCAGCTCAACAGGGGCCCTCCAAGAGACCCAGTACTTC; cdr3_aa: CASSSTGALQETQYF
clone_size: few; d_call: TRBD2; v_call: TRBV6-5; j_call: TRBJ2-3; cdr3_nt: TGTGCCAGCAGTTCGCCTAGCGGGGGGCGGGGAGATACGCAGTATTTT; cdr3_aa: CASSSPSGGRGDTQYF
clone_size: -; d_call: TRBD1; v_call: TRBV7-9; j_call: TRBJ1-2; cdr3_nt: TGTGCCAGCAGCCCAGGGACAGGGGAGAACTATGGCTACACCTTC; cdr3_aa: CASSPGTGENYGYTF
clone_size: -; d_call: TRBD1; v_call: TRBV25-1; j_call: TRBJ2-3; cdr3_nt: TGTGCCAGCAGTGAGCAGGGGGCGGGAGATACGCAGTATTTT; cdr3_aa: CASSEQGAGDTQYF
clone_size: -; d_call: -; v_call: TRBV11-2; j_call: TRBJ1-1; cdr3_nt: TGTGCCAGCAGCTTGATGGGAGGGGACACTGAAGCTTTCTTT; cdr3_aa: CASSLMGGDTEAFF
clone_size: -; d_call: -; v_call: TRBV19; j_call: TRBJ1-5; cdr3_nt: TGTGCCAGTAGGACACGAGCTTATCAGCCCCAGCATTTT; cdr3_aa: CASRTRAYQPQHF
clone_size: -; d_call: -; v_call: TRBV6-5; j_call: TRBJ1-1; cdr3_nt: TGTGCCAGCAGTTACTCGGCAGGGGTCGACAAGGGGGCTTTCTTT; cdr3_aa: CASSYSAGVDKGAFF
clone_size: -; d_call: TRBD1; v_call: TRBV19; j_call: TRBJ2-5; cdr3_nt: TGTGCCAGTAGTATAGGGACAGGGACAATTGTGACCCAGTACTTC; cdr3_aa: CASSIGTGTIVTQYF
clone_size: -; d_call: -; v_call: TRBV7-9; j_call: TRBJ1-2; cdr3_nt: TGTGCCAGCAGCTTATTGGGTGGGGCGATTCCATCGTATGGCTACACCTTC; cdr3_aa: CASSLLGGAIPSYGYTF
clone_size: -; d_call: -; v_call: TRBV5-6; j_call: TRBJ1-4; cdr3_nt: TGTGCCAGCAGCTCGTCTCCGGGGGGTGCAATCAGTGAAAAACTGTTTTTT; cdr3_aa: CASSSSPGGAISEKLFF
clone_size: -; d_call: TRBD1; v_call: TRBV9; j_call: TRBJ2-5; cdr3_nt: TGTGCCAGCAGCGCCCCAGGACAGGGGATCGGGGAGACCCAGTACTTC; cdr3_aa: CASSAPGQGIGETQYF
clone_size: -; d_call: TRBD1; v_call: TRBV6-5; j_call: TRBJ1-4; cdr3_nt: TGTGCCACCAGCCGGGACAGGGGTGAAAAACTGTTTTTT; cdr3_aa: CATSRDRGEKLFF
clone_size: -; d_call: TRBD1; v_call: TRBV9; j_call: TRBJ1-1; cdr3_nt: TGTGCCAGCAGCGTAGCTAGAGGGGGCCCGGGGACTGAAGCTTTCTTT; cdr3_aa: CASSVARGGPGTEAFF
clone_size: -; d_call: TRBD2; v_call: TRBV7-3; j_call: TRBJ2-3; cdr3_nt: TGTGCCAGCACCGTCACCCCGGCGGGGGATTCTCGGGATACGCAGTATTTT; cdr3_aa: CASTVTPAGDSRDTQYF
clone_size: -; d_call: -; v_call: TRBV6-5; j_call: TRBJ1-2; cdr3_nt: TGTGCCAGCACCCGGGCGGGCGATAACTATGGCTACACCTTC; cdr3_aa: CASTRAGDNYGYTF
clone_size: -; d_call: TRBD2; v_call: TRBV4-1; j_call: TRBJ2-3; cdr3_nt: TGCGCCAGCAGCCAAGATCGGGGGACTAGCGGGGGGGCAGATACGCAGTATTTT; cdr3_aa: CASSQDRGTSGGADTQYF
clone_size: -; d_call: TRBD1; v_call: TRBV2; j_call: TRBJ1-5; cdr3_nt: TGTGCCAGCAGGGAACAGGGGAAGGGGCCCCAGCATTTT; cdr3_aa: CASREQGKGPQHF
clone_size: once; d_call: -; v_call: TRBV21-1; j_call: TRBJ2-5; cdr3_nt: TGTGCCAGCAGCAAAGTGGAGGGGAACAGGGGAAAAGAAGAGACCCAGTACTTC; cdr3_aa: CASSKVEGNRGKEETQYF